The subject of this entry is one T cell receptor beta chain. The antigen remains undetermined. The V gene's germline CDR1 is MNHEY and CDR2 SMNVEV (reference sequence). The J segment lost 6 bases and the V segment lost 4 bases, leaving 6 bases of the junction unmatched. The CDR3 consists of 13 residues. 13 Jbeta primers and 60 Vbeta primers were used for the PCR. Using immunoSEQ multiplex PCR, the repertoire was profiled, and TCRdb retains in-frame clones only, with some absent. The data contain tens of thousands of clones, approximately 81% of them singletons. This sample was included in a study of cytomegalovirus exposure and HLA in healthy donors. General study results and limits: Most TCR sequences were uncommon, yet certain public TCRs appeared in many donors.

The chain recombines TRBV27 with TRBJ2-7, with 7 bases that match TRBD1. What was sequenced was PBMCs. This sequence originates from a woman aged 40-49 years in good health and CMV-seronegative. CDR3 coding DNA: TGTGCCAGCAGTTGGGACAGAGGACGCGAGCAGTACTTC. As protein: CASSWDRGREQYF.